This T cell receptor (beta chain) emerged from a study of T cells in Graves' hyperthyroidism and ophthalmopathy. Overall study results and limits: Most thyroid clonotypes expanded above 0.001 were also detected in blood.

RNA transcripts served as the template for amplifying TCR beta CDR3 regions. A first-round RT-PCR of the TCR CDR3 used the HTBI primer set. MiXCR, run by TCRdb on the multiplex PCR reads, gives a single entry per CDR3 protein. This table has 660,000 or so distinct CDR3 sequences, less than 25% appearing once. Regarding this clonotype: The antigen remains undetermined.

J lost 1 base, V lost 5 bases, and 7 bases had no gene match. Germline-derived CDR1 and CDR2 are SEHNR and FQNEAQ (reference sequence). The CDR3 loop spans 16 amino acids. The TCR was taken from a man aged 25-45 years with Graves' ophthalmopathy. The chain uses TRBV7-9 and TRBJ2-5; 10 nucleotides match TRBD1. Source material: blood. CDR3 sequence (DNA): TGTGCCAGCAGCCCGCCGGGACAGGGGACCCAAGAGACCCAGTACTTC. It encodes CASSPPGQGTQETQYF.